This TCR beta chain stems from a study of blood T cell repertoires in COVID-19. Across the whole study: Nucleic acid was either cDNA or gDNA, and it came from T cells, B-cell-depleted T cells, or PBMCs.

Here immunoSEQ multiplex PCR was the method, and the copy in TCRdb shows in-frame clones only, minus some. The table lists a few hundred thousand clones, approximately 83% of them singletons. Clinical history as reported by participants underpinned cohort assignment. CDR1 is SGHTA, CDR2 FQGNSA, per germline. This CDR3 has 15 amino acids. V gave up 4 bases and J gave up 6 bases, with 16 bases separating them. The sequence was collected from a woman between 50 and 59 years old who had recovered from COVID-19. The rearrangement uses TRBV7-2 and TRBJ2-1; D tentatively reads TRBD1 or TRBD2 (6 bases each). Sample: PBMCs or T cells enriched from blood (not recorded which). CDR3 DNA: TGTGCCAGCAGCTCAGCAGGGGACTCTTTCAATGAGCAGTTCTTC. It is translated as CASSSAGDSFNEQFF. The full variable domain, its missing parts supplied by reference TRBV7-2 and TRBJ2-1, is GAGVSQSPSNKVTEKGKDVELRCDPISGHTALYWYRQSLGQGLEFLIYFQGNSAPDKSGLPSDRFSAERTGGSVSTLTIQRTQQEDSAVYLCASSSAGDSFNEQFFGPGTRLTVL.